Below, 5 T cell receptor beta chains from the same sample are listed, as sequenced in a study of cytomegalovirus exposure and HLA in healthy donors. With 60 Vbeta and 13 Jbeta primers, the PCR was carried out. This table comes from immunoSEQ multiplex PCR, and its TCRdb copy is limited to in-frame clones, with some not included. The sample holds 150,000 to 200,000 clones, roughly two thirds seen once. Material for sequencing was PBMCs. The receptors were gathered from a woman between 18 and 30 years old in good health and CMV-seropositive.

This clone was detected a few times. V is TRBV18 and J is TRBJ2-4, with D perhaps matching TRBD1 (6 bases). This CDR3 spans 14 amino acids. The germline V and J ends were trimmed by 5 bases and 0 bases, with 8 bases remaining between them. Germline-derived CDR1 and CDR2 are KGHSH and LQKENI. CDR3 loop: CASSGQKAKNIQYF. CDR3 DNA: TGTGCCAGCTCAGGACAGAAAGCCAAAAACATTCAGTACTTC.

The chain links TRBV28 to TRBJ2-1, with 9 bases lining up with TRBD2. After removal of 5 bases from V and 7 bases from J, the junction contained 12 bases not matched to a gene. This CDR3 is 16 amino acids long. Germline V gene sequence: CDR1 MDHEN, CDR2 SYDVKM. The CDR3 bases are TGTGCCAGCAGTGGGTCATTTAGCGGGAGCTTGAATGAGCAGTTCTTC. This encodes CASSGSFSGSLNEQFF.

This sequence joins TRBV30 and TRBJ1-5; possible D gene TRBD1, 5 bases. Trimming removed 1 base at V and 2 bases at J, with 12 bases between. Per the germline V gene, CDR1 is GTSNPN and CDR2 is SVGIG (reference sequence). The CDR3 extends over 15 amino acids. DNA for the CDR3: TGTGCCTGGAGTGGGCCAGGGAACGGCAATCAGCCCCAGCATTTT. Translated, it gives CAWSGPGNGNQPQHF.

This clone turned up a few times. The V and J genes are TRBV27 and TRBJ1-2; D possibly corresponds to TRBD1 (5 bases). CDR3 length: 13 residues. Trimming removed 0 bases from V and 8 bases from J, with 10 bases in between. The V gene's germline CDR1 is MNHEY and CDR2 SMNVEV (reference sequence). The DNA for the CDR3 is TGTGCCAGCAGTTTATCGGGGGGGTGGGGCTACACCTTC. It yields the protein CASSLSGGWGYTF.

The chain combines TRBV27 with TRBJ1-2; 10 bases map to TRBD1. The germline gives CDR1 MNHEY, CDR2 SMNVEV (reference sequence). The V gene end was trimmed by 5 bases and the J gene end by 3 bases; junction bases not matched to a gene: 6. This CDR3 spans 15 amino acids. The CDR3 DNA reads TGTGCCAGCAGTCACCAGACAGGGGGCGACTATGGCTACACCTTC. It is translated as CASSHQTGGDYGYTF.